This is a list of T cell receptor beta chains from one sample in a study of T cell responses to AZD1222 COVID-19 vaccine. Produced via immunoSEQ multiplex PCR; TCRdb's table is partial and in-frame only. The table shows over 120,000 clones, with 80% to 90% occurring only once. The source was peripheral blood, collected on day 0 of AZD1222 vaccination. These receptor sequences come from an adult in good health. The CDR3 runs from the conserved cysteine through the conserved F or W. Fields, in order: clone size, D gene, J gene, V gene, CDR3 protein, CDR3 DNA. A D gene is named only where the DNA matches it firmly. Size tells how often a clone was seen (once, few, many) or the class of an expanded clone, and some rows leave it out.

once,.,TRBJ2-3,TRBV19,CASKRRELPENTQYF,TGTGCCAGTAAGCGGCGGGAACTCCCTGAGAATACGCAGTATTTT
.,TRBD1,TRBJ1-1,TRBV19,CASRPTGTGGTEAFF,TGTGCCAGTAGACCGACCGGGACAGGGGGCACTGAAGCTTTCTTT
.,TRBD1,TRBJ1-3,TRBV27,CASSADRDPGNTIYF,TGTGCCAGCAGCGCCGACAGGGACCCTGGAAACACCATATATTTT
.,.,TRBJ1-6,TRBV19,CASSIVRINSPLHF,TGTGCCAGTAGTATAGTCAGAATTAATTCACCCCTCCACTTT
.,TRBD1,TRBJ2-7,TRBV10-3,CAISGPTGGAAYEQYF,TGTGCCATCAGTGGGCCGACAGGGGGCGCAGCCTACGAGCAGTACTTC
few,.,TRBJ1-1,TRBV11-2,CASIEAWGVNTEAFF,TGTGCCAGCATCGAAGCTTGGGGGGTGAACACTGAAGCTTTCTTT
.,TRBD1,TRBJ2-3,TRBV5-1,CASSFQQGITDTQYF,TGCGCCAGCAGTTTCCAACAGGGGATCACAGATACGCAGTATTTT
.,.,TRBJ2-1,TRBV27,CASSILGANNEQFF,TGTGCCAGCTCAATTTTGGGGGCAAACAATGAGCAGTTCTTC
.,.,TRBJ2-5,TRBV14,CASSWAGTRETQYF,TGTGCCAGCAGCTGGGCCGGGACACGAGAGACCCAGTACTTC
.,.,TRBJ2-3,TRBV12-3/TRBV12-4,CASSGSDTQYF,TGTGCCAGCTCAGGGTCAGATACGCAGTATTTT
.,.,TRBJ1-2,TRBV3-1/TRBV3-2,CASSRAPGSNYGYTF,TGTGCCAGCAGCCGGGCCCCGGGCAGTAACTATGGCTACACCTTC
.,.,TRBJ1-4,TRBV5-1,CASSLLERGGEKLFF,TGCGCCAGCAGCTTGTTGGAGAGGGGCGGTGAAAAACTGTTTTTT
once,TRBD2,TRBJ2-2,TRBV11-2,CASSLFSLAGMSTGELFF,TGTGCCAGCAGCTTATTCTCGCTAGCGGGAATGTCCACCGGGGAGCTGTTTTTT
.,.,TRBJ1-3,TRBV30,CAWSVSGGTIYF,TGTGCCTGGAGTGTATCCGGGGGCACCATATATTTT
.,.,TRBJ2-3,TRBV19,CASSIAPGSDTQYF,TGTGCCAGTAGTATAGCCCCTGGCTCAGATACGCAGTATTTT
.,TRBD1,TRBJ1-2,TRBV30,CAWSSLEGAPNYGYTF,TGTGCCTGGAGTAGTCTTGAGGGGGCGCCGAACTATGGCTACACCTTC
.,TRBD1,TRBJ2-5,TRBV5-4,CASSLGQGQETQYF,TGTGCCAGCAGCTTGGGACAGGGCCAAGAGACCCAGTACTTC
.,.,TRBJ1-1,TRBV28,CASSVTGNPEAFF,TGTGCCAGCAGTGTGACAGGCAATCCCGAAGCTTTCTTT
few,TRBD1,TRBJ1-6,TRBV2,CASSGTGGYNSPLHF,TGTGCCAGCAGTGGGACAGGGGGCTATAATTCACCCCTCCACTTT
.,.,TRBJ2-5,TRBV6-1,CASSEGGSAAVAQETQYF,TGTGCCAGCAGTGAGGGGGGAAGTGCGGCGGTGGCGCAAGAGACCCAGTACTTC
.,.,TRBJ2-7,TRBV5-6,CASSLVWGEQYF,TGTGCCAGCAGCTTGGTCTGGGGCGAGCAGTACTTC
.,TRBD2,TRBJ2-1,TRBV19,CASSIGLAEISYNEQFF,TGTGCCAGTAGTATAGGTCTAGCGGAGATATCCTACAATGAGCAGTTCTTC
.,.,TRBJ1-3,TRBV5-1,CASSLGEYSSGNTIYF,TGCGCCAGCAGCTTGGGCGAATATAGCTCTGGAAACACCATATATTTT
.,.,TRBJ2-7,TRBV5-1,CASSLRGYEQYF,TGCGCCAGCAGCTTGAGGGGCTACGAGCAGTACTTC
few,.,TRBJ2-7,TRBV29-1,CSVSDGGEQYF,TGCAGCGTCTCGGACGGGGGTGAGCAGTACTTC
once,TRBD1,TRBJ1-1,TRBV27,CASKIQGALAEAFF,TGTGCCAGCAAGATACAGGGGGCGCTTGCTGAAGCTTTCTTT
.,TRBD2,TRBJ2-1,TRBV4-2,CASSQPRTGGEQFF,TGTGCCAGCAGCCAACCCCGGACGGGGGGTGAGCAGTTCTTC
.,TRBD1,TRBJ1-1,TRBV6-5,CASSYLTGGNTEAFF,TGTGCCAGCAGTTATCTAACAGGGGGGAACACTGAAGCTTTCTTT
.,.,TRBJ1-2,TRBV6-5,CASSYTGLYGYTF,TGTGCCAGCAGTTACACGGGTCTTTATGGCTACACCTTC
once,.,TRBJ2-7,TRBV29-1,CSATGTGEQYF,TGCAGCGCTACCGGGACGGGCGAGCAGTACTTC
.,.,TRBJ1-1,TRBV20-1,CSGGTYTEAFF,TGCAGTGGAGGGACTTACACTGAAGCTTTCTTT
.,.,TRBJ1-3,TRBV19,CASSILQGTGNTIYF,TGTGCCAGTAGTATACTTCAGGGGACTGGAAACACCATATATTTT
.,TRBD1,TRBJ1-2,TRBV19,CASIRRTGGNYGYTF,TGTGCCAGTATAAGGAGAACAGGGGGCAACTATGGCTACACCTTC
.,TRBD1,TRBJ2-2,TRBV18,CASSSTGQNTGELFF,TGTGCCAGCTCATCGACAGGGCAGAACACCGGGGAGCTGTTTTTT
.,.,TRBJ2-5,TRBV20-1,CSASGAGEETQYF,TGCAGTGCTAGTGGGGCAGGAGAAGAGACCCAGTACTTC
.,.,TRBJ1-2,TRBV5-5,CASSLDRGYGYTF,TGTGCCAGCAGCTTGGACCGGGGCTATGGCTACACCTTC
.,.,TRBJ1-1,TRBV7-9,CASSPQKHTEAFF,TGTGCCAGCAGCCCACAGAAGCACACTGAAGCTTTCTTT
.,.,TRBJ1-5,TRBV9,CASSVGAGDLSNQPQHF,TGTGCCAGCAGCGTAGGAGCAGGGGATCTGAGCAATCAGCCCCAGCATTTT
.,.,TRBJ1-4,TRBV30,CAWSARGEKLFF,TGTGCCTGGAGTGCTAGGGGTGAAAAACTGTTTTTT
.,.,TRBJ1-2,TRBV4-1,CASSQEMVNYGYTF,TGCGCCAGCAGCCAAGAGATGGTAAACTATGGCTACACCTTC
few,.,TRBJ1-6,TRBV5-1,CASSFEGRTSPLHF,TGCGCCAGCAGCTTCGAGGGCAGAACTTCACCCCTCCACTTT
.,.,TRBJ1-2,TRBV21-1,CASSKGQGEGYTF,TGTGCCAGCTCCAAGGGGCAGGGTGAGGGCTACACCTTC
.,.,TRBJ1-1,TRBV7-9,CASSLVWDTEAFF,TGTGCCAGCAGCTTAGTTTGGGACACTGAAGCTTTCTTT
.,TRBD2,TRBJ2-1,TRBV5-4,CASSLAWPSGGNEQFF,TGTGCCAGCAGCTTGGCCTGGCCTAGCGGGGGGAATGAGCAGTTCTTC
few,.,TRBJ2-7,TRBV20-1,CSASPDNTIPPYF,TGCAGTGCTAGTCCGGATAATACGATCCCTCCGTACTTC
.,.,TRBJ2-1,TRBV11-2,CASTPAGFNNEQFF,TGTGCCAGCACCCCAGCGGGCTTCAACAATGAGCAGTTCTTC
.,.,TRBJ2-7,TRBV7-8,CASSPDYPTYEQYF,TGTGCCAGCAGCCCCGACTACCCGACCTACGAGCAGTACTTC
few,TRBD2,TRBJ2-7,TRBV29-1,CSVERSGSASYEQYF,TGCAGCGTTGAACGTAGCGGGAGTGCCTCCTACGAGCAGTACTTC
.,.,TRBJ2-5,TRBV3-1/TRBV3-2,CASSPFGSGETQYF,TGTGCCAGCAGCCCTTTTGGTAGCGGAGAGACCCAGTACTTC
.,TRBD2,TRBJ2-5,TRBV5-1,CASSFLAGGPETQYF,TGCGCCAGCAGCTTCCTAGCGGGGGGGCCGGAGACCCAGTACTTC
.,.,TRBJ1-5,TRBV4-1,CASSLRDQATINQPQHF,TGCGCCAGCAGCCTTAGGGACCAGGCCACCATAAATCAGCCCCAGCATTTT
.,.,TRBJ1-6,TRBV7-2,CASSLNPPYNSPLHF,TGTGCCAGCAGCTTAAATCCCCCCTATAATTCACCCCTCCACTTT
once,.,TRBJ1-5,TRBV5-6,CASSLGGYSNQPQHF,TGTGCCAGCAGCTTAGGAGGGTATAGCAATCAGCCCCAGCATTTT
.,.,TRBJ2-5,TRBV10-2,CASTRGQETQYF,TGCGCCAGCACACGGGGGCAAGAGACCCAGTACTTC
.,.,TRBJ1-2,TRBV19,CASAQGLGYGYTF,TGTGCCAGCGCACAGGGACTTGGCTATGGCTACACCTTC
.,.,TRBJ2-7,TRBV10-2,CASSNRDPSSYEQYF,TGCGCCAGCAGTAACCGGGATCCTAGCTCCTACGAGCAGTACTTC